These 3 T cell receptor beta chains came from one sample sequenced in a study of cytomegalovirus exposure and HLA in healthy donors. PCR employed 60 Vbeta and 13 Jbeta primers. This table comes from immunoSEQ multiplex PCR, and its TCRdb copy is limited to in-frame clones, with some not included. Of approximately 110,000 clones in the sample, 70% to 80% were seen once. Material: PBMCs. All receptors derive from a middle-aged man in good health and CMV-seronegative.

The CDR3 sequence: CASRRGGTGNHEQFF. DNA of the CDR3: TGTGCCAGCAGGAGGGGCGGGACTGGGAATCATGAGCAGTTCTTC. The chain is built from TRBV27 and TRBJ2-1; tentatively, D is TRBD2 (6 bases). The V end was cut by 6 bases, the J end by 8 bases, with 20 bases between. Germline loops: CDR1 MNHEY, CDR2 SMNVEV (reference sequence). The CDR3 extends over 15 amino acids.

The table lists this clone with a count of one. The chain uses TRBV18 and TRBJ2-7, with D maybe TRBD2 (5 bases). Trimming shortened V by 3 bases and J by 7 bases, and 13 bases separated the two germline ends. The CDR3 extends over 13 amino acids. Germline V CDR1 and CDR2: KGHSH, LQKENI. CDR3 amino acids: CASSPGDDREQYF. The CDR3 DNA reads TGTGCCAGCTCACCCGGGGATGATCGGGAGCAGTACTTC.

J is TRBJ1-5 and V is TRBV7-9; TRBD1 aligns across 8 bases. Germline CDR1 and CDR2: SEHNR and FQNEAQ (reference sequence). This CDR3 region has 14 residues. V lost 5 bases and J lost 7; bases outside the gene matches: 7. DNA of the CDR3: TGTGCCAGCAGCCGACAGGGGTTCGGGCAGCCCCAGCATTTT. Translating it yields CASSRQGFGQPQHF. Full variable domain (outside the CDR3, taken from reference TRBV7-9 and TRBJ1-5): DTGVSQNPRHKITKRGQNVTFRCDPISEHNRLYWYRQTLGQGPEFLTYFQNEAQLEKSRLLSDRFSAERPKGSFSTLEIQRTEQGDSAMYLCASSRQGFGQPQHFGDGTRLSIL.